Shown below are 15 T cell receptor beta chains from a single sample sequenced in a study of human T cells and chemical hapten exposure. TCRdb re-called the RACE reads through MiXCR, storing one row per CDR3 protein. In the table there are 35,000 or so distinct CDR3 sequences, around 6.4% of which are singletons. Time point noted: patch test 1, 2 weeks after DPC sensitization. The treatment is: therapeutic diphenylcyclopropenone sensitization with weekly scalp DPC. The starting material, unfractionated whole blood, was used for total RNA extraction. The sample consisted of whole blood, taken in connection with sensitization to the hapten diphenylcyclopropenone (DPC). The receptors come from a woman in her 30s with alopecia areata. Some clones in this sample may be carry-over from other donors' samples.

This clonotype was found many times. This rearrangement joins TRBV7-2 to TRBJ2-3, with 8 bases fitting TRBD2. This CDR3 has 12 residues. CDR1 and CDR2 (germline): SGHTA, FQGNSA. The V gene end was trimmed by 5 bases and the J gene end by 11 bases; junction bases not matched to a gene: 6. The CDR3 region is CASSPGGLGQYF. CDR3 DNA sequence: TGTGCCAGCAGCCCCGGGGGACTAGGGCAGTATTTT. Full variable domain (rest looked up from reference TRBV7-2 and TRBJ2-3): GAGVSQSPSNKVTEKGKDVELRCDPISGHTALYWYRQSLGQGLEFLIYFQGNSAPDKSGLPSDRFSAERTGGSVSTLTIQRTQQEDSAVYLCASSPGGLGQYFGPGTRLTVL.

This clonotype was counted only a few times. The chain joins TRBV9 to TRBJ2-3; possibly TRBD1 or TRBD2 for D (6 bases each). The CDR3 is 13 residues long. The V end lost 3 bases, the J end lost 6 bases, and 11 bases lay between the germline ends. The germline V gene has CDR1 SGDLS and CDR2 YYNGEE. This CDR3 is CASSGGAKDTQYF. As DNA, the CDR3 is TGTGCCAGCAGCGGGGGGGCCAAGGATACGCAGTATTTT.

This clonotype was seen at least ten times. The genes are TRBV29-1 and TRBJ1-1; 7 positions agree with TRBD1. Germline values: CDR1 SQVTM, CDR2 ANQGSEA. Losses at the gene ends were 6 bases for V and 3 bases for J; bases not matched to a gene: 10. This CDR3 is built from 14 residues. CDR3 DNA sequence: TGCAGCGTGACCGAGGGGGCGCGTGACACTGAAGCTTTCTTT. It codes for CSVTEGARDTEAFF.

In this sample, this clonotype turned up a few times. This chain links TRBV7-2 with TRBJ2-2; no clear D gene. This CDR3 spans 15 amino acids. Per the germline V gene, CDR1 is SGHTA and CDR2 is FQGNSA. The V end was cut by 2 bases, the J end by 7 bases, with 14 bases between. This CDR3 reads CASSLQPVGNGELFF. The CDR3 bases are TGTGCCAGCAGCTTACAACCGGTGGGCAACGGGGAGCTGTTTTTT.

There are a few counts of this clonotype. CDR3 DNA: TGCAGTGCTGATGACACCGGGACACAGTTCACAGATACGCAGTATTTT. Translating it yields CSADDTGTQFTDTQYF. V is TRBV20-1 and J is TRBJ2-3, with D possibly TRBD1 on 6 matching bases. With 5 bases removed from V and 2 bases from J, the gap between germline ends came to 20 bases. CDR1 DFQATT and CDR2 SNEGSKA come from the germline V gene (reference sequence). This CDR3 region has 16 residues.

Ten or more counts support this clonotype. V usage is TRBV9 and J usage is TRBJ1-5; no firm D call. The V end was cut by 3 bases, the J end by 0 bases, with 7 bases between. CDR3 length: 14 residues. Germline loops: CDR1 SGDLS, CDR2 YYNGEE. As DNA, the CDR3 is TGTGCCAGCAGCGGGGGTTATAGCAATCAGCCCCAGCATTTT. Translated: CASSGGYSNQPQHF.

This rearrangement joins TRBV30 to TRBJ2-6; 8 bases agree with TRBD1. CDR1 is GTSNPN, CDR2 SVGIG, per germline (reference sequence). The CDR3 runs to 16 residues. The trim removed 4 bases at V and 0 bases at J, leaving 5 bases unmatched. CDR3 protein: CAWTRGHNSGANVLTF. CDR3 in DNA: TGTGCCTGGACCAGGGGGCACAACTCTGGGGCCAACGTCCTGACTTTC.

Many counts were recorded for this clonotype. This chain links TRBV4-3 with TRBJ1-1, with a possible D match to TRBD1 (6 bases). Trimming shortened V by 6 bases and J by 4 bases, and 21 bases separated the two germline ends. Germline CDR1 is LGHNA and CDR2 is YSLEER. This CDR3 has 16 residues. CDR3 region: CASSQDSSLAATEAFF. CDR3 nucleotides: TGCGCCAGCAGTCAGGACAGCTCTCTGGCGGCCACTGAAGCTTTCTTT.

The rearrangement links TRBV14 to TRBJ2-3; TRBD2 is a possible D gene (5 bases). The CDR3 sequence is 15 residues long. Per germline, CDR1 SGHDN and CDR2 FVKESK. The V and J ends lost 4 bases and 4 bases respectively, with 15 bases between them. The CDR3 coding sequence is TGTGCCAGCAGCCTACCGGGTCCGAGGGCAGATACGCAGTATTTT. Protein sequence: CASSLPGPRADTQYF.

Only a few counts were recorded for this clonotype. The chain employs TRBV11-2 and TRBJ1-1; D is undetermined. CDR1 is SGHAT, CDR2 FQNNGV, per germline. The CDR3 runs to 14 residues. Between the trimmed V and J ends, which lost 1 base and 6 bases, there was a span of 12 bases. CDR3 residues: CASSLARKAAEAFF. The CDR3 region has the DNA TGTGCCAGCAGCTTAGCGCGGAAGGCGGCTGAAGCTTTCTTT.

In its sample, this clonotype is medium-sized. The rearrangement uses TRBV20-1 and TRBJ1-5, with D possibly TRBD1 on 5 matching bases. V lost 0 bases and J lost 7, with 13 bases in between. This CDR3 region has 14 residues. The germline CDR1 and CDR2 sequences are DFQATT and SNEGSKA (reference sequence). This CDR3 reads CSARENIGVQPQHF. As DNA, the CDR3 is TGCAGTGCTAGAGAAAATATAGGGGTCCAGCCCCAGCATTTT.

By sample share, this clonotype is medium-sized. V and J are TRBV27 and TRBJ1-2; weak D call: TRBD1 (5 bases). V was pared by 2 bases and J by 4 bases, with 14 bases between. This CDR3 is built from 15 residues. Germline CDR1 reads MNHEY; CDR2 reads SMNVEV (reference sequence). CDR3 loop: CASSLRGARGYGYTF. The CDR3 bases are TGTGCCAGCAGTTTAAGGGGAGCTCGTGGCTATGGCTACACCTTC.

This clonotype has just a few counts. The chain combines TRBV7-2 with TRBJ2-1, with D uncertain. V was cut by 5 bases and J by 6 bases, with 11 bases left in between. The CDR3 loop spans 13 amino acids. CDR1 and CDR2 from the germline V gene are SGHTA and FQGNSA. CDR3 DNA: TGTGCCAGCAGCCGACGGACCCCCAATGAGCAGTTCTTC. It encodes CASSRRTPNEQFF.

This clonotype came up many times. The V gene is TRBV4-1, the J gene TRBJ1-1; possibly TRBD1 for D (5 bases). The V end lost 8 bases, the J end lost 5 bases, and 9 bases lay between the germline ends. The CDR3 has 11 amino acids. Germline CDR1 is MGHRA and CDR2 is YSYEKL. The CDR3 DNA sequence: TGCGCCAGCCGGTGGGGGACTGAAGCTTTCTTT. It is translated as CASRWGTEAFF.

This clonotype was recorded a few times. The chain links TRBV10-3 to TRBJ1-1; D gene ambiguous. Germline-derived CDR1 and CDR2 are ENHRY and SYGVKD. V was trimmed by 6 bases and J by 4 bases, leaving 15 bases between them. The CDR3 spans 14 residues. The CDR3 here is CAISEREHGTEAFF. CDR3 DNA: TGTGCCATCAGCGAAAGGGAACATGGCACTGAAGCTTTCTTT.